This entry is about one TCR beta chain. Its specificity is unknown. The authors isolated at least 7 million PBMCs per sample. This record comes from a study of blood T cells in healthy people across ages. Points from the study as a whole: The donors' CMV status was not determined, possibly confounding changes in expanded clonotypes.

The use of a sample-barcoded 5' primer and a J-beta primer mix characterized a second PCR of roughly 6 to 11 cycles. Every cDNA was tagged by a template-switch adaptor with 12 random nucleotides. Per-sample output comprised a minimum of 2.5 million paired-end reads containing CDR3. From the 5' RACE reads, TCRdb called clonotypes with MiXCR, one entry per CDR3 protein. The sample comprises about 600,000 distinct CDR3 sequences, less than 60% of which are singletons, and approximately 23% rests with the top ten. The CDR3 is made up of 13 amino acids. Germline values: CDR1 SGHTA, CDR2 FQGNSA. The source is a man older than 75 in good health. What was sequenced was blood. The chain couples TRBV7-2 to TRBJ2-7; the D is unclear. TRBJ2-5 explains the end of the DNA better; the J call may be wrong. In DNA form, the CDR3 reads TGTGCCAGCAGCTCAACTCGCGAGGAGACCCAGTACTTC. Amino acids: CASSSTREETQYF.